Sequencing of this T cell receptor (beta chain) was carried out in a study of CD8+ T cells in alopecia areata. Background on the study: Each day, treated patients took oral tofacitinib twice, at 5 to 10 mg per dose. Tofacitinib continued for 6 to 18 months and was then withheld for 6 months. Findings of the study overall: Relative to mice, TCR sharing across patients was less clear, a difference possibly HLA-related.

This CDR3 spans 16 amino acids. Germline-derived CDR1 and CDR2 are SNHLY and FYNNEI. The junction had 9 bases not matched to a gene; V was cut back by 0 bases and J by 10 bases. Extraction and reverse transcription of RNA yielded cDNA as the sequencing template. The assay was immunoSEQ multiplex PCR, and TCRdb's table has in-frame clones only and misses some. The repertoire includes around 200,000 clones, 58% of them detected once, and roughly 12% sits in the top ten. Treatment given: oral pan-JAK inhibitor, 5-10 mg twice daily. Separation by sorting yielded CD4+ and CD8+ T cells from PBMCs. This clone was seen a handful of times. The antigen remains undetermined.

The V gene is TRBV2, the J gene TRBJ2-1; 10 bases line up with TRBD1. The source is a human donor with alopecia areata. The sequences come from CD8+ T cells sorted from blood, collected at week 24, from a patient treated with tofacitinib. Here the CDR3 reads CASSEAHGTGVWEQFF. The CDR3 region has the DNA TGTGCCAGCAGTGAAGCGCACGGGACAGGGGTTTGGGAGCAGTTCTTC.